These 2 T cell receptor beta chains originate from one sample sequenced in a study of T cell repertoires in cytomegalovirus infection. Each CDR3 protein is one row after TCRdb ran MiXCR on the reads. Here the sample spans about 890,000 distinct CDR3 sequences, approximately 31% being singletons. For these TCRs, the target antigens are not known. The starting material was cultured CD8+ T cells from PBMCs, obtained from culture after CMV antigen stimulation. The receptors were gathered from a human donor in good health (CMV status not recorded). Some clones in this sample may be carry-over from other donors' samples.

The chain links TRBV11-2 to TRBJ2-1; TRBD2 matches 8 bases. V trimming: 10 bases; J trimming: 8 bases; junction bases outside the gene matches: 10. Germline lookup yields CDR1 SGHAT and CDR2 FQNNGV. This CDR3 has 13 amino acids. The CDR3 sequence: CANGGGGLDEQFF. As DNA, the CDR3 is TGTGCCAACGGGGGCGGGGGGCTGGATGAGCAGTTCTTC.

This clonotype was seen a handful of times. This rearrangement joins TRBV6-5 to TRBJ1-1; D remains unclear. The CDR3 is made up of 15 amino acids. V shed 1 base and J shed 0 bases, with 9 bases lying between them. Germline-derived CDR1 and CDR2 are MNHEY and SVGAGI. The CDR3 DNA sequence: TGTGCCAGCAGTTACTTCCCGATTCTGAACACTGAAGCTTTCTTT. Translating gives CASSYFPILNTEAFF.